This is a list of T cell receptor beta chains from one sample in a study of cytomegalovirus exposure and HLA in healthy donors. Only in-frame clones appear in the TCRdb table, and some are missing; sequencing was by immunoSEQ multiplex PCR. This sample's table has about 110,000 clones. What was sequenced was PBMCs. Every receptor here comes from a man aged 25 to 40 in good health and CMV-seronegative. CDR3s include the opening cysteine and the closing phenylalanine or tryptophan. D genes are given only for firm matches.

>.|TRBJ2-1|TRBV21-1
CASRNRGPEQFF
TGTGCCAGCAGAAACAGGGGACCCGAGCAGTTCTTC
>TRBD1|TRBJ1-5|TRBV19
CASSRTGWDSNQPQHF
TGTGCCAGTAGTAGGACAGGCTGGGATAGCAATCAGCCCCAGCATTTT
>.|TRBJ2-2|TRBV2
CASSAILPNTGELFF
TGTGCCAGCAGTGCGATACTACCAAACACCGGGGAGCTGTTTTTT
>.|TRBJ1-3|TRBV5-1
CASTPSGLLSGNTIYF
TGCGCCAGCACCCCTTCAGGGCTACTCTCTGGAAACACCATATATTTT
>TRBD2|TRBJ2-5|TRBV7-9
CASSISGGAETQYF
TGTGCCAGCAGCATTAGCGGGGGGGCGGAGACCCAGTACTTC
>.|TRBJ2-3|TRBV6-5
CASSLGGRGTDTQYF
TGTGCCAGCAGCCTAGGGGGAAGGGGAACAGATACGCAGTATTTT
>TRBD1|TRBJ2-7|TRBV6-5
CASSVQGVAYEQYF
TGTGCCAGCAGCGTTCAGGGGGTTGCCTACGAGCAGTACTTC
>TRBD1|TRBJ2-1|TRBV6-1
CASSEEGQGANEQFF
TGTGCCAGCAGTGAAGAGGGACAGGGGGCAAATGAGCAGTTCTTC
>.|TRBJ1-3|TRBV25-1
CASSEDIYGNTIYF
TGTGCCAGCAGTGAGGACATATACGGAAACACCATATATTTT
>TRBD1|TRBJ2-3|TRBV7-2
CASSWTGSTDTQYF
TGTGCCAGCAGCTGGACAGGGAGCACAGATACGCAGTATTTT
>.|TRBJ1-1|TRBV27
CASSQGTEAFF
TGTGCCAGCAGTCAGGGCACTGAAGCTTTCTTT
>TRBD1|TRBJ2-7|TRBV18
CASSTLRTGLSEQYF
TGTGCCAGCTCAACCCTTAGGACAGGGTTGTCCGAGCAGTACTTC
>.|TRBJ1-6|TRBV6-5
CASRRVDSPLHF
TGTGCCAGCAGGAGAGTGGATTCACCCCTCCACTTT
>TRBD1|TRBJ1-2|TRBV5-1
CASSRDSTNYGYTF
TGCGCCAGCAGCCGGGACAGTACTAACTATGGCTACACCTTC
>TRBD2|TRBJ2-3|TRBV7-9
CASSSLVAGGDTQYF
TGTGCCAGCAGCTCCTTGGTAGCGGGGGGGGATACGCAGTATTTT
>TRBD1|TRBJ1-6|TRBV18
CASSPPGQGYSPLHF
TGTGCCAGCTCACCCCCGGGACAGGGATATTCACCCCTCCACTTT
>TRBD1|TRBJ2-3|TRBV19
CASSMADRAPDTQYF
TGTGCCAGTAGTATGGCCGACAGGGCCCCAGATACGCAGTATTTT